This paragraph covers one T cell receptor beta chain sequence. Its antigen is not known. The data are from a study of blood T cells in healthy people across ages. Overall study context: With template switching, about one barcoded beta molecule was captured per two T cells.

V lost 4 bases and J lost 8, with 14 bases in between. Germline V gives CDR1 SEHNR, CDR2 FQNEAQ (reference sequence). The CDR3 runs to 13 residues. The authors extracted at least 5 micrograms of total RNA per sample. Regarding the study as a whole: The percentage of naive T cells correlated strongly with TCR beta diversity. It was the long-lived donors that had more naive CD4+ cells and higher diversity than aged donors.

Sample-barcoded 5' priming and a J-beta primer mix drove a second PCR of roughly 6 to 12 cycles. One entry per CDR3 protein, called by TCRdb with MiXCR from the 5' RACE reads. The top ten clones hold about 27% of a sample with roughly 830,000 distinct CDR3 sequences, under 80% of them seen once. The sequenced sample was blood. This sequence was found in a man under 40 in good health. The chain is built from TRBV7-9 and TRBJ1-2, with D unclear. The CDR3, as DNA: TGTGCCAGCAGCTCCCTGGCGGAAGAGGGCTACACCTTC. Translation gives CASSSLAEEGYTF.